Reported below is one T cell receptor (beta chain). These data are taken from a study of T cell repertoires in cytomegalovirus infection. TCRdb re-derived calls from the reads in MiXCR, one entry per CDR3 protein. This sample has about 100,000 distinct CDR3 sequences, with 20% to 30% found just once. The clonotype originates from a human donor in good health (CMV status not recorded). Some clones in this sample may be carry-over from other donors' samples. Sequenced input: CD8+ T cells from PBMCs.

The CDR3 sequence is CASSLIIDRGPNEQFF. The CDR3 DNA reads as TGTGCCAGCAGCTTAATAATAGACAGGGGTCCCAATGAGCAGTTCTTC. The genes are TRBV7-6 and TRBJ2-1, with 8 bases fitting TRBD1. The germline V gene has CDR1 SGHVS and CDR2 FNYEAQ. The length of the CDR3 is 16 residues. The trim removed 2 bases at V and 6 bases at J, leaving 9 bases unmatched.